This T cell receptor (beta chain) emerged from a study of CD8 T cells in ankylosing spondylitis. Study-wide results and caveats: A TCR beta motif of about 8 highly homologous variants appeared characteristic of ankylosing spondylitis blood.

The CDR3 has 17 residues. Germline V gene lookup returns CDR1 MGHRA and CDR2 YSYEKL. Trimming cost V 2 bases and J 9 bases, with 23 bases left between them. TCRdb analysed the 5' RACE reads with MiXCR anew, one entry per CDR3 protein. Of about 210,000 distinct CDR3 sequences in the sample, around 7.9% were seen once. This clonotype was detected ten times or more. Its specificity is unknown. The receptor was derived from a male donor with ankylosing spondylitis. Source material: blood, either unsorted or a sorted T cell fraction (not recorded which). This chain uses TRBV4-1 with TRBJ2-1; tentatively, D is TRBD2 (7 bases). This chain's CDR3 is CASSQRGRREPHGEQFF. CDR3 nucleotides: TGCGCCAGCAGCCAAAGGGGGAGGCGGGAGCCCCACGGTGAGCAGTTCTTC.